What follows are 26 T cell receptor beta chains derived from one specimen sequenced in a study of control samples from healthy donors and cancer patients. Method: immunoSEQ multiplex PCR; TCRdb's copy keeps in-frame clones and lacks some. The sample includes over 150,000 clones, around 94% of them seen just once. The specimen was PBMCs. The receptors derive from a man aged 60-69 years with colorectal cancer.

The gene calls are TRBV5-5 and TRBJ2-7; D remains ambiguous. The V gene's germline CDR1 is SGHKS and CDR2 YYEKEE (reference sequence). The CDR3 has 15 residues. The germline V and J ends were trimmed by 7 bases and 4 bases, with 21 bases remaining between them. In DNA, the CDR3 is TGTGCCAGCGGTGGGGTCGGGTCCCCCTCGTACGAGCAGTACTTC. It is translated as CASGGVGSPSYEQYF.

J is TRBJ1-3 and V is TRBV7-9; D is perhaps TRBD1 (6 bases). CDR1 SEHNR and CDR2 FQNEAQ come from the germline V gene (reference sequence). Between the trimmed V and J ends, which lost 8 bases and 3 bases, there was a span of 17 bases. The CDR3 length is 15 residues. The CDR3 is CASATSGEDGNTIYF. The DNA for the CDR3 is TGTGCCAGCGCCACGTCAGGGGAGGATGGAAACACCATATATTTT.

The chain links TRBV7-6 to TRBJ2-1, with a possible D match to TRBD1 (6 bases). CDR3 length: 19 amino acids. V dropped 5 bases and J dropped 5 bases, with 28 bases sitting between them. Germline lookup yields CDR1 SGHVS and CDR2 FNYEAQ. The CDR3, as DNA: TGTGCCAGCAGCCTCCGGGTTAACGCCCGTGCAGGGGTCCACAATGAGCAGTTCTTC. Amino acids: CASSLRVNARAGVHNEQFF.

This clone was seen more than once but under ten times. The chain is built from TRBV19 and TRBJ2-7, with D possibly being TRBD1 or TRBD2 (6 bases each). Deletions cut 8 bases from V and 4 bases from J, with 18 bases between. The CDR3 contains 14 residues. From germline, CDR1 is LNHDA and CDR2 SQIVND (reference sequence). The CDR3 sequence: CASSAGHGYYEQYF. As DNA, the CDR3 is TGTGCCAGTTCGGCGGGACACGGTTATTACGAGCAGTACTTC.

The table lists this clone with a count of one. The rearrangement uses TRBV10-3 and TRBJ2-7; TRBD2 aligns across 8 bases. J gave up 6 bases and V 0 bases, and 10 bases lay outside the gene matches. The CDR3 has 16 residues. Looked up from germline, CDR1 is ENHRY and CDR2 is SYGVKD. The CDR3 loop reads CAISESGQRGSREQYF. CDR3 nucleotides: TGTGCCATCAGTGAGTCAGGGCAGCGGGGGTCCCGCGAGCAGTACTTC.

The chain combines TRBV3-1 (or the pseudogene TRBV3-2) with TRBJ1-1; TRBD1 is a possible D gene (6 bases). Germline V lookup: CDR1 LGHDT, CDR2 YNNKEL (reference sequence). V lost 1 base and J lost 6, with 21 bases in between. This CDR3 is built from 17 residues. CDR3 protein: CASSQVRPGVFIPEAFF. The CDR3 coding sequence is TGTGCCAGCAGCCAAGTCCGGCCAGGGGTTTTCATCCCTGAAGCTTTCTTT.

The CDR3 DNA reads TGTGCCACCACCGAGTTCGGTCATAGCAATCAGCCCCAGCATTTT. Its protein product is CATTEFGHSNQPQHF. The V and J genes are TRBV24-1 and TRBJ1-5; no reliable D call. V lost 8 bases, J lost 0 bases, and 13 bases lay in between. The CDR3 spans 15 residues. Germline V gene lookup returns CDR1 KGHDR and CDR2 SFDVKD.

In DNA form, the CDR3 reads TGCGCCAGCAGCCAAGCTGGAAACACCATATATTTT. As protein: CASSQAGNTIYF. The chain links TRBV4-1 to TRBJ1-3; D uncertain. Trimming removed 1 base from V and 2 bases from J, with 0 bases in between. CDR1 is MGHRA, CDR2 YSYEKL, per germline. There are 12 residues in the CDR3.

The CDR3 bases are TGTGCCTGGAGCCGGGCGTCGTCAGGGGCCGCGGCAAATCAGCCCCAGCATTTT. Translating gives CAWSRASSGAAANQPQHF. The V gene is TRBV30, the J gene TRBJ1-5; TRBD1 is a possible D gene (6 bases). The V end was cut by 3 bases, the J end by 4 bases, with 25 bases between. Germline CDR1 and CDR2: GTSNPN and SVGIG (reference sequence). This CDR3 comprises 18 residues.

The chain uses TRBV6-5 and TRBJ1-1, with D tentatively TRBD1 (5 bases). The CDR3 covers 14 residues. The germline V gene has CDR1 MNHEY and CDR2 SVGAGI. Trimming took off 4 bases at V and 0 bases at J, with 9 bases between the two ends. The CDR3 DNA sequence: TGTGCCAGCAGTTTTCGGGGGTTGAACACTGAAGCTTTCTTT. This translates into CASSFRGLNTEAFF.

This sequence joins TRBV5-1 and TRBJ1-2; 8 positions match TRBD1. Trimming took 4 bases from V and 7 from J; bases not matched to a gene: 6. Germline values: CDR1 SGHRS, CDR2 YFSETQ. The CDR3 spans 13 residues. CDR3 sequence reads: CASSVGQGGGYTF. DNA for the CDR3: TGCGCCAGCAGCGTCGGACAGGGTGGTGGCTACACCTTC.

V is TRBV19 and J is TRBJ1-1; 9 positions agree with TRBD1. The V gene end was trimmed by 5 bases and the J gene end by 12 bases; junction bases not matched to a gene: 7. The V gene's germline CDR1 is LNHDA and CDR2 SQIVND (reference sequence). The length of the CDR3 is 12 residues. CDR3 sequence reads: CASSFRDRETFF. As DNA, the CDR3 is TGTGCCAGTAGTTTTCGGGACAGGGAAACTTTCTTT. The full variable domain, its missing parts supplied by reference TRBV19 and TRBJ1-1, is DGGITQSPKYLFRKEGQNVTLSCEQNLNHDAMYWYRQDPGQGLRLIYYSQIVNDFQKGDIAEGYSVSREKKESFPLTVTSAQKNPTAFYLCASSFRDRETFFGQGTRLTVV.

V is TRBV4-3 and J is TRBJ1-5; D not resolved. Germline CDR1 is LGHNA and CDR2 is YSLEER. The CDR3 loop spans 13 amino acids. Trimming cost V 0 bases and J 11 bases, with 11 bases left between them. This CDR3 reads CASSQDEWAAQHF. The CDR3 DNA reads as TGCGCCAGCAGCCAAGATGAATGGGCCGCCCAGCATTTT.

The chain combines TRBV7-8 with TRBJ1-1, with a weak D call TRBD1 (5 bases). The V end lost 2 bases, the J end lost 0 bases, and 10 bases lay between the germline ends. Germline V gene data show CDR1 as SGHVS and CDR2 as FQNEAQ. The CDR3 covers 15 residues. The DNA for the CDR3 is TGTGCCAGCAGCTTAAATGGGGGTTTGAACACTGAAGCTTTCTTT. It yields the protein CASSLNGGLNTEAFF.

This chain links TRBV19 with TRBJ2-1, with 9 bases lining up with TRBD1. CDR1 is LNHDA and CDR2 is SQIVND in the germline V gene (reference sequence). V lost 4 bases, J lost 8 bases, and 9 bases stayed unmatched. The CDR3 is 15 amino acids. The CDR3 DNA sequence: TGTGCCAGTAGTAGCGGGACAGGGTATAGGGATGAGCAGTTCTTC. Translation: CASSSGTGYRDEQFF.

V is TRBV5-1 and J is TRBJ2-5; D is possibly TRBD2 (6 bases). CDR1 is SGHRS, CDR2 YFSETQ, per germline. This CDR3 is built from 14 residues. V dropped 0 bases and J dropped 1 base, with 7 bases sitting between them. CDR3 nucleotide sequence: TGCGCCAGCAGCTTGGGGACTACCCAAGAGACCCAGTACTTC. It specifies CASSLGTTQETQYF.

The rearrangement uses TRBV6-5 and TRBJ1-2, with 9 bases identical to TRBD1. The germline CDR1 and CDR2 sequences are MNHEY and SVGAGI. There are 14 residues in the CDR3. J lost 3 bases, V lost 5 bases, and 4 bases had no gene match. The CDR3 is CASSKQGADYGYTF. DNA of the CDR3: TGTGCCAGCAGTAAACAGGGGGCGGACTATGGCTACACCTTC.

CDR3 loop: CASSEGNSPLHF. The DNA for the CDR3 is TGTGCCAGCAGTGAAGGGAATTCACCCCTCCACTTT. The chain links TRBV6-4 to TRBJ1-6; D gene ambiguous. The CDR3 has 12 residues. The V gene lost 3 bases and the J gene lost 7 bases, with 4 bases spanning the gap. Germline-derived CDR1 and CDR2 are MRHNA and SNTAGT.

The chain combines TRBV10-3 with TRBJ2-5; 12 positions match TRBD1. The CDR3 runs to 16 residues. CDR1 ENHRY and CDR2 SYGVKD come from the germline V gene. The V and J ends lost 3 bases and 5 bases, in that order; junction bases with no gene match: 7. CDR3 region: CAISEAPGTGGETQYF. The CDR3 DNA reads TGTGCCATCAGTGAAGCCCCCGGGACAGGGGGCGAGACCCAGTACTTC.

The CDR3 spells CSAGWAGSSYEQYF. The CDR3 region has the DNA TGCAGCGCCGGGTGGGCAGGGAGCTCCTACGAGCAGTACTTC. The rearrangement uses TRBV29-1 and TRBJ2-7, with D possibly being TRBD1 or TRBD2 (5 bases each). The CDR3 is made up of 14 amino acids. The V end was cut by 7 bases, the J end by 0 bases, with 16 bases between. Germline V gene sequence: CDR1 SQVTM, CDR2 ANQGSEA.

V usage is TRBV7-9 and J usage is TRBJ1-1; 10 bases match TRBD1. CDR1 SEHNR and CDR2 FQNEAQ come from the germline V gene (reference sequence). V lost 7 bases and J lost 0; bases outside the gene matches: 8. This CDR3 spans 16 amino acids. CDR3 DNA: TGTGCCAGCACTCTAGGAGACAGGGGGCTGAACACTGAAGCTTTCTTT. Translation gives CASTLGDRGLNTEAFF.

This chain links TRBV23-1 with TRBJ1-4; possibly TRBD1 for D (5 bases). TRBV23-1 is reported as an ORF; its role is uncertain. V shed 7 bases and J shed 3 bases, with 12 bases lying between them. The CDR3 contains 14 residues. The CDR3 protein is CASTPRGPNEKLFF. The CDR3 DNA follows: TGCGCCAGCACCCCCCGGGGCCCTAATGAAAAACTGTTTTTT.

The rearrangement joins TRBV18 to TRBJ1-1; 8 positions agree with TRBD1. V lost 3 bases, J lost 3 bases, and 6 bases stayed unmatched. Germline V gives CDR1 KGHSH, CDR2 LQKENI. This CDR3 has 15 amino acids. The DNA of the CDR3 is TGTGCCAGCTCACCTTGGACAGGGAAAGACACTGAAGCTTTCTTT. It encodes CASSPWTGKDTEAFF.

This chain uses TRBV7-2 with TRBJ2-5, with 10 nucleotides matching TRBD2. Germline-derived CDR1 and CDR2 are SGHTA and FQGNSA. V dropped 5 bases and J dropped 4; count of bases not matched to a gene: 4. The CDR3 loop spans 14 amino acids. The CDR3 nucleotides read TGTGCCAGCAGCAGACCTAGCGGGGGAGAGACCCAGTACTTC. It specifies CASSRPSGGETQYF.

The chain joins TRBV19 to TRBJ1-2; D is uncertain. This CDR3 comprises 16 residues. The V end was cut by 3 bases, the J end by 0 bases, with 14 bases between. Germline CDR1 LNHDA, CDR2 SQIVND (reference sequence). CDR3 protein: CASSIPTGWPNYGYTF. CDR3 DNA sequence: TGTGCCAGTAGTATCCCTACCGGGTGGCCTAACTATGGCTACACCTTC.

The chain joins TRBV11-2 to TRBJ2-5; 7 nucleotides agree with TRBD2. This CDR3 contains 15 residues. V shed 4 bases, J shed 4 bases, and the junction held 9 bases outside the gene matches. Germline CDR1 SGHAT, CDR2 FQNNGV. The CDR3 region is CASSSGAGRIETQYF. The CDR3 coding sequence is TGTGCCAGCAGCTCCGGGGCCGGGAGGATAGAGACCCAGTACTTC.